The clone carrying this T cell receptor beta chain was counted once. Germline CDR1 and CDR2: MNHEY and SMNVEV (reference sequence). V lost 4 bases, J lost 3 bases, and 6 bases stayed unmatched. CDR3 length equals 16 residues. This sample was included in a study of T cell responses to AZD1222 COVID-19 vaccine. Using immunoSEQ multiplex PCR, the repertoire was profiled, and TCRdb retains in-frame clones only, with some absent. Of 150,000 to 200,000 clones in the sample, just over 90% were seen once. This chain connects TRBV27 to TRBJ2-2, with 9 bases matching TRBD2. The receptor comes from an adult who received the AZD1222 COVID-19 vaccine. Sequences were derived from peripheral blood, sampled 28 days after the second AZD1222 dose. CDR3 coding DNA: TGTGCCAGCAGTTCCCACCTAGCGGGGTACACCGGGGAGCTGTTTTTT. Residues: CASSSHLAGYTGELFF.